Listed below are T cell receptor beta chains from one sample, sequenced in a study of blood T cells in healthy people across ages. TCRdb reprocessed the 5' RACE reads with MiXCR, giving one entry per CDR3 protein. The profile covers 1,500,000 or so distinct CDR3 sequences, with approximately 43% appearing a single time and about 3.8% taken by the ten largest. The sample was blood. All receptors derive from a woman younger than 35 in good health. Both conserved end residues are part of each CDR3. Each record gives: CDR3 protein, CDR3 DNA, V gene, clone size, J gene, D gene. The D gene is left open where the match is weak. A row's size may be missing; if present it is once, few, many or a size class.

CASSSATGVGYTF,TGTGCCAGCAGCTCCGCGACAGGGGTCGGCTACACCTTC,TRBV5-6,-,TRBJ1-2,TRBD1
CSVELGGEQYF,TGCAGCGTTGAACTAGGGGGTGAGCAGTACTTC,TRBV29-1,few,TRBJ2-5,-
CSATGTSWTNSNQPQHF,TGCAGTGCGACCGGGACGTCGTGGACTAATAGCAATCAGCCCCAGCATTTT,TRBV20-1,-,TRBJ1-5,-
CSAAGLDHYEQYF,TGCAGTGCCGCCGGTCTAGATCATTACGAGCAGTACTTC,TRBV20-1,-,TRBJ2-7,-
CASTSSGALNEQFF,TGTGCCAGCACCTCTAGCGGGGCGCTCAATGAGCAGTTCTTC,TRBV6-6,-,TRBJ2-1,TRBD2
CSARAGGSVNSMVDTQYF,TGCAGTGCGCGAGCAGGGGGCTCCGTTAACTCGATGGTAGATACGCAGTATTTT,TRBV20-1,-,TRBJ2-3,TRBD1
CASSSRGQRSSYNEQFF,TGTGCCAGCAGTAGTAGGGGACAGCGGAGCTCCTACAATGAGCAGTTCTTC,TRBV25-1,-,TRBJ2-1,TRBD1
CASSSYGGYTF,TGTGCCAGCAGTTCCTATGGTGGCTACACCTTC,TRBV6-5,few,TRBJ1-2,-
CASSSYRGAYGYTF,TGTGCCAGCAGCTCATACAGGGGAGCCTATGGCTACACCTTC,TRBV7-2,few,TRBJ1-2,TRBD1
CASRGQSIYEQYF,TGTGCCAGCCGAGGACAGTCTATCTACGAGCAGTACTTC,TRBV12-3/TRBV12-4,-,TRBJ2-7,-
CASSPDTGAYDSNQPQHF,TGTGCCAGCAGCCCCGATACAGGGGCCTACGATAGCAATCAGCCCCAGCATTTT,TRBV7-2,few,TRBJ1-5,TRBD1
CASSSSGTVSEKLFF,TGTGCCAGCAGTTCGTCCGGGACAGTTTCAGAAAAACTGTTTTTT,TRBV27,few,TRBJ1-4,TRBD1
CAGSVTGLMSYEQYF,TGTGCCGGCAGTGTGACAGGGTTGATGTCCTACGAGCAGTACTTC,TRBV27,-,TRBJ2-7,TRBD1
CSARDGLSYEQYF,TGCAGTGCTAGAGACGGGCTGTCCTACGAGCAGTACTTC,TRBV20-1,few,TRBJ2-7,-
CASSQGTSGKLLFDTGELFF,TGCGCCAGCAGCCAAGGGACTAGCGGAAAATTACTGTTTGACACCGGGGAGCTGTTTTTT,TRBV4-3,few,TRBJ2-2,TRBD2
CASSLDKVNSYNEQFF,TGCGCCAGCAGCTTGGATAAAGTTAACTCCTACAATGAGCAGTTCTTC,TRBV5-1,-,TRBJ2-1,-
CASQKGTGTYEQYF,TGTGCCAGTCAGAAGGGGACAGGGACCTACGAGCAGTACTTC,TRBV19,-,TRBJ2-7,TRBD1
CASRLGLMNPDTQYF,TGTGCCAGCAGGCTGGGACTAATGAACCCAGATACGCAGTATTTT,TRBV12-3/TRBV12-4,once,TRBJ2-3,TRBD2